This T cell receptor (beta chain) appears in the sequencing data of a study of CD8+CD57+ T cells in acquired aplastic anemia. This clonotype occurred a few times. Its specificity is unknown. Notes on the study in general: Patients and controls shared around 30 CD8+ CDR3 sequences. Levels of CD8+ Simpson's diversity were not significantly distinct in patients versus controls.

Genomic DNA served as template for TCR beta VDJ and CDR3 profiling. TCRdb independently ran MiXCR on the reads; one entry per CDR3 protein. Among 200,000 to 250,000 distinct CDR3 sequences listed, almost 50% were seen once. Patients sequenced had flow cytometry evidence of CD8+CD57+ cell expansion. Germline loops: CDR1 SGHVS, CDR2 FQNEAQ. Trimming took 4 bases from V and 6 from J, leaving 21 bases between them. CDR3 size: 16 residues. The sample consisted of sorted CD4+, CD8+, or CD8+CD57+ T cells (not recorded which) from PBMCs. The chain uses TRBV7-8 and TRBJ1-2; D perhaps matches TRBD1 (5 bases). The clonotype comes from a human donor with aplastic anemia. CDR3 bases: TGTGCCAGCAGCTCAGGACCTTCTGGGGCCGCCAATGGCTACACCTTC. Translation: CASSSGPSGAANGYTF.